These 24 T cell receptor beta chains were all obtained from the same sample, sequenced in a study of a mutant IDH1 vaccine in newly diagnosed glioma. No antigens are known for them. Time point reported: week 23, last vaccination. All doses held 300 ug of mutant IDH1 20-mer peptide, with topical imiquimod. Some clones are missing from TCRdb's copy, which holds only in-frame ones; the method was immunoSEQ multiplex PCR. The sample yields approximately 37,000 clones, roughly 80% seen once. The sample was PBMCs, taken from a glioma patient whose treatment included an IDH1 peptide vaccine. The receptors shown here come from a man between 45 and 60 years old with glioma.

The chain couples TRBV21-1 to TRBJ2-3; no DNA check was done on the table's D call, TRBD2. TRBV21-1 is a pseudogene locus. The CDR3 covers 15 residues. The CDR3 reads CASSKGRGETDTQYF. CDR3 coding DNA: TGTGCCAGCAGCAAGGGACGGGGGGAGACAGATACGCAGTATTTT.

J is TRBJ1-6 and V is TRBV7-2; 7 nucleotides agree with TRBD1. Germline loops: CDR1 SGHTA, CDR2 FQGNSA. This CDR3 region has 19 residues. J gave up 0 bases and V 6 bases, and 14 bases lay outside the gene matches. CDR3 region: CASRGQLPQRSSYNSPLHF. CDR3 DNA sequence: TGTGCCAGCAGGGGACAGCTCCCCCAGAGGAGCTCCTATAATTCACCCCTCCACTTT.

The chain joins TRBV30 to TRBJ2-4; D not resolved. Germline V lookup: CDR1 GTSNPN, CDR2 SVGIG (reference sequence). V lost 0 bases to trimming and J lost 0 bases, with 6 bases between them. CDR3 length: 14 residues. The DNA of the CDR3 is TGTGCCTGGAGTGTATTTGTAGCCAAAAACATTCAGTACTTC. Amino acid sequence: CAWSVFVAKNIQYF. The whole variable domain, remainder taken from reference TRBV30 and TRBJ2-4, is SQTIHQWPATLVQPVGSPLSLECTVEGTSNPNLYWYRQAAGRGLQLLFYSVGIGQISSEVPQNLSASRPQDRQFILSSKKLLLSDSGFYLCAWSVFVAKNIQYFGAGTRLSVL.

The gene calls are TRBV4-1 and TRBJ1-2; D not resolved. Per germline, CDR1 MGHRA and CDR2 YSYEKL. V lost 3 bases and J lost 4, with 12 bases in between. The CDR3 contains 14 residues. The CDR3: CASSQEALVYGYTF. CDR3 in DNA: TGCGCCAGCAGCCAGGAGGCCCTAGTCTATGGCTACACCTTC.

The CDR3, as DNA: TGCGCCAGCAGCTTGTATGGGGACAGGACGCCAGATACGCAGTATTTT. It translates to CASSLYGDRTPDTQYF. V is TRBV5-1 and J is TRBJ2-3; 8 nucleotides line up with TRBD1. J lost 4 bases, V lost 1 base, and 8 bases had no gene match. This CDR3 is 16 amino acids long. CDR1 SGHRS and CDR2 YFSETQ come from the germline V gene.

V is TRBV30 and J is TRBJ2-7; TRBD2 agrees at 9 bases. The CDR3 spans 13 residues. From germline, CDR1 is GTSNPN and CDR2 SVGIG (reference sequence). V shed 4 bases, J shed 7 bases, and the junction held 8 bases outside the gene matches. CDR3 loop: CAWKVAGVGEQYF. CDR3 DNA: TGTGCCTGGAAGGTAGCGGGGGTGGGAGAGCAGTACTTC. Based on the CDR3 plus reference TRBV30 and TRBJ2-7, the full variable domain is SQTIHQWPATLVQPVGSPLSLECTVEGTSNPNLYWYRQAAGRGLQLLFYSVGIGQISSEVPQNLSASRPQDRQFILSSKKLLLSDSGFYLCAWKVAGVGEQYFGPGTRLTVT.

V is TRBV27 and J is TRBJ2-3; D ambiguous. V was cut by 3 bases and J by 3 bases, with 7 bases left in between. CDR3 length: 13 amino acids. Germline loops: CDR1 MNHEY, CDR2 SMNVEV (reference sequence). The CDR3 here is CASSFLSTDTQYF. In DNA, the CDR3 is TGTGCCAGCAGTTTCTTAAGTACAGATACGCAGTATTTT.

The gene calls are TRBV19 and TRBJ1-1, with unresolved D. Germline V gene lookup returns CDR1 LNHDA and CDR2 SQIVND (reference sequence). V was shortened by 3 bases and J by 2 bases, with 13 bases between the two germline ends. CDR3 length: 15 amino acids. In DNA form, the CDR3 reads TGTGCCAGTAGTATCCCACATTTCCTAAACACTGAAGCTTTCTTT. It translates to CASSIPHFLNTEAFF.

The rearrangement uses TRBV6-1 and TRBJ1-6, with 9 nucleotides matching TRBD1. Germline lookup yields CDR1 MNHNS and CDR2 SASEGT. Germline trimming cut 7 bases from V and 10 bases from J; bases unmatched to any gene: 5. This CDR3 is 13 amino acids long. As DNA, the CDR3 is TGTGCCAGCACCCGGGACAGGGACTCACCCCTCCACTTT. Protein product: CASTRDRDSPLHF.

This chain links TRBV15 with TRBJ2-3, with D possibly TRBD1 on 6 matching bases. CDR1 is LNHNV, CDR2 YYDKDF, per germline (reference sequence). Trimming shortened V by 0 bases and J by 1 base, and 11 bases separated the two germline ends. This CDR3 has 16 amino acids. In DNA, the CDR3 is TGTGCCACCAGCAGAGATGGGGACACCGGCACAGATACGCAGTATTTT. It codes for CATSRDGDTGTDTQYF.

V is TRBV5-1 and J is TRBJ2-1, with 8 bases matching TRBD1. CDR1 SGHRS and CDR2 YFSETQ come from the germline V gene. Losses at the gene ends were 3 bases for V and 0 bases for J; bases not matched to a gene: 5. The CDR3 is 16 residues long. In nucleotides, the CDR3 is TGCGCCAGCAGCTCCTCAGGGGGCAGCTCCTACAATGAGCAGTTCTTC. It yields the protein CASSSSGGSSYNEQFF.

The J gene is TRBJ1-1, the V gene TRBV6-6; no firm D call. This CDR3 has 14 amino acids. The V gene's germline CDR1 is MNHNY and CDR2 SVGAGI (reference sequence). Trimming stripped 6 bases from V and 2 bases from J, with 13 bases between. The CDR3 region is CASRPRTENTEAFF. DNA for the CDR3: TGTGCCAGCAGACCCCGGACGGAAAACACTGAAGCTTTCTTT.

This clone has a handful of counts. The chain couples TRBV7-9 to TRBJ2-5; perhaps TRBD1 as D (5 bases). The CDR3 is 14 residues long. V was shortened by 4 bases and J by 4 bases, with 13 bases between the two germline ends. Germline V gene lookup returns CDR1 SEHNR and CDR2 FQNEAQ (reference sequence). CDR3 DNA: TGTGCCAGCAGCTCCTTAGGGGAACGAGAGACCCAGTACTTC. It is translated as CASSSLGERETQYF.

V is TRBV7-2 and J is TRBJ1-1; no definite D call. V was cut by 5 bases and J by 2 bases, with 12 bases left in between. Germline V gene data show CDR1 as SGHTA and CDR2 as FQGNSA. This CDR3 region has 14 residues. The CDR3 region is CASSLLRDNTEAFF. The CDR3, as DNA: TGTGCCAGCAGCCTTCTACGGGATAACACTGAAGCTTTCTTT.

This clone was detected a few times. The rearrangement joins TRBV2 to TRBJ1-4, with D possibly being TRBD1 (5 bases). In germline, CDR1 is SNHLY, CDR2 FYNNEI. V lost 10 bases, J lost 5 bases, and 17 bases lay in between. This CDR3 comprises 14 residues. The CDR3 DNA reads TGTGCCACCCGAGAGGACGGGGGGAATGAAAAACTGTTTTTT. Residues: CATREDGGNEKLFF.

The chain links TRBV5-1 to TRBJ2-5; D unresolved. V lost 1 base and J 5 bases, leaving 15 bases between the germline ends. CDR1 is SGHRS and CDR2 is YFSETQ in the germline V gene. The length of the CDR3 is 15 residues. CDR3 DNA sequence: TGCGCCAGCAGCTTGAGTCTCTCCTTGGGGGAGACCCAGTACTTC. Translated: CASSLSLSLGETQYF.

This rearrangement joins TRBV6-1 to TRBJ1-1, with TRBD1 as a possible D gene (6 bases). This CDR3 is 13 amino acids long. Germline CDR1 is MNHNS and CDR2 is SASEGT. V gave up 5 bases and J gave up 1 base, with 8 bases separating them. The CDR3 DNA follows: TGTGCCAGCAGTTGGGGACAGAACACTGAAGCTTTCTTT. Protein product: CASSWGQNTEAFF.

The J gene is TRBJ2-1, the V gene TRBV5-1; D may be TRBD1 (6 bases). The V end was cut by 4 bases, the J end by 6 bases, with 14 bases between. The CDR3 is 14 residues long. Germline values: CDR1 SGHRS, CDR2 YFSETQ. CDR3 region: CASSPGTSPNEQFF. The CDR3 bases are TGCGCCAGCAGCCCAGGGACATCCCCCAATGAGCAGTTCTTC.

The chain is built from TRBV7-8 and TRBJ2-7; maybe TRBD1 (6 bases). Trimming stripped 4 bases from V and 3 bases from J, with 16 bases between. The CDR3 covers 15 residues. Germline CDR1 is SGHVS and CDR2 is FQNEAQ. The CDR3 DNA reads as TGTGCCAGCAGCTCGCGACCCCTAGGGGGCTACGAGCAGTACTTC. Its protein is CASSSRPLGGYEQYF.

The chain couples TRBV7-9 to TRBJ1-3; D is undetermined. From germline, CDR1 is SEHNR and CDR2 FQNEAQ (reference sequence). The V end was cut by 4 bases, the J end by 4 bases, with 11 bases between. The CDR3 contains 14 residues. The CDR3 sequence: CASSSTTVGNTIYF. CDR3 nucleotide sequence: TGTGCCAGCAGCTCGACGACGGTCGGAAACACCATATATTTT.

This clone was observed a few times. The genes are TRBV29-1 and TRBJ1-2; TRBD1 matches at 10 bases. The CDR3 length is 13 residues. CDR1 and CDR2 (germline): SQVTM, ANQGSEA. V dropped 8 bases and J dropped 7; count of bases not matched to a gene: 10. The CDR3 protein is CSSRDRGRGGYTF. Written as DNA, the CDR3 is TGCAGCTCCCGGGACAGGGGTCGGGGTGGCTACACCTTC.

The chain has TRBV30 and TRBJ2-5; 12 nucleotides align to TRBD2. Germline V gene sequence: CDR1 GTSNPN, CDR2 SVGIG (reference sequence). The CDR3 covers 15 residues. V was pared by 3 bases and J by 2 bases, with 4 bases of the junction left unmatched. The CDR3 coding sequence is TGTGCCTGGAGCCGGACTAGCGGGGAGCAAGAGACCCAGTACTTC. Translation: CAWSRTSGEQETQYF.

V is TRBV21-1 and J is TRBJ1-5. TRBV21-1 is a pseudogene segment. The CDR3 loop spans 15 amino acids. This CDR3 is CASSKGEGSNQPQHF. In DNA, the CDR3 is TGTGCCAGCAGCAAAGGCGAGGGGAGCAATCAGCCCCAGCATTTT.

In this sample, this clone turned up a few times. The V gene is TRBV5-6, the J gene TRBJ1-1; a weak D match, TRBD1 (5 bases). The CDR3 is 16 residues long. V was cut by 4 bases and J by 0 bases, with 16 bases left in between. The germline CDR1 and CDR2 sequences are SGHDT and YYEEEE. CDR3 coding DNA: TGTGCCAGCAGCCCACTGACAGAGTTGATGAACACTGAAGCTTTCTTT. It is translated as CASSPLTELMNTEAFF.